This T cell receptor beta chain originates from a study of cytomegalovirus exposure and HLA in healthy donors. As for the study in general: As an earlier analysis found, 150 million to 200 million T cells yielded 100 million to 130 million unique TCR beta sequences.

This CDR3 has 12 residues. CDR1 SEHNR and CDR2 FQNEAQ come from the germline V gene (reference sequence). This clone has a handful of counts. One end of the junction fails to match germline, which may point to a read error. The PCR had 60 Vbeta and 13 Jbeta primers. Clones were sequenced by immunoSEQ multiplex PCR, and TCRdb holds only the in-frame ones, with some missing. The data show hundreds of thousands of clones, around 79% seen once. The receptor was isolated from a male donor in good health and CMV-seronegative. V is TRBV7-9 and J is TRBJ2-7; the D gene is possibly TRBD1 (6 bases). The sequenced material came from PBMCs. In DNA, the CDR3 is TGTGCCAGCAGCTTCACGGGGCTAGACAGGACCTTC. As protein: CASSFTGLDRTF.